The 31 T cell receptor beta chains in this list originate from one sample, sequenced in a study of molecular identifiers for immune sequencing clone quantification. One entry per CDR3 protein, called by TCRdb with MiXCR from the PCR reads. The sample includes over 550,000 distinct CDR3 sequences, roughly 25% of them seen just once. The specimen was naive CD8+ T cells from blood, with Jurkat cell RNA spiked in. As to subset: FACS-sorted CD8+CD4-CCR7+CD45RA+ naive T cells. These receptors all come from a human donor in good health. Some libraries in this study had Jurkat cell RNA spiked in.

The chain uses TRBV5-1 and TRBJ1-5; TRBD1 is a possible D gene (5 bases). Looked up from germline, CDR1 is SGHRS and CDR2 is YFSETQ. The CDR3 length is 15 residues. The V and J ends lost 2 bases and 2 bases respectively, with 11 bases between them. The CDR3 reads CASSLDSYGNQPQHF. The DNA for the CDR3 is TGCGCCAGCAGCTTAGACAGCTACGGCAATCAGCCCCAGCATTTT.

Notes on this clonotype: The junction and the germline gene differ at one end; a read error may be behind it. This chain connects TRBV27 to TRBJ2-7; 9 nucleotides agree with TRBD2. This CDR3 comprises 15 residues. Germline loops: CDR1 MNHEY, CDR2 SMNVEV (reference sequence). The chain's CDR3 is CASSFRVAGAYEQCF. The CDR3 DNA reads TGTGCCAGCAGTTTTAGAGTAGCGGGAGCCTACGAGCAGTGCTTC.

This clonotype was detected a few times. The chain has TRBV20-1 and TRBJ2-7, with D possibly TRBD1 on 5 matching bases. The germline gives CDR1 DFQATT, CDR2 SNEGSKA (reference sequence). V lost 3 bases to trimming and J lost 3 bases, with 15 bases between them. There are 14 residues in the CDR3. CDR3 nucleotides: TGCAGTGCTAGTGAGACAGTGTACCTCTACGAGCAGTACTTC. Residues: CSASETVYLYEQYF.

There are a few counts of this clonotype. The V gene is TRBV4-1, the J gene TRBJ2-3; D is undetermined. The germline V gene has CDR1 MGHRA and CDR2 YSYEKL. CDR3 size: 14 residues. The V end was cut by 5 bases, the J end by 6 bases, with 15 bases between. The CDR3 reads CASSYGLRVDTQYF. Here the CDR3 DNA reads TGCGCCAGCAGCTACGGGCTTCGGGTTGATACGCAGTATTTT.

This clonotype was seen more than once but under ten times. The CDR3 region is CASSLILIQGSNQPQHF. CDR3 sequence (DNA): TGTGCCAGCAGTCTAATATTAATTCAGGGAAGCAATCAGCCCCAGCATTTT. The V call is TRBV28, the J call TRBJ1-5, with D possibly matching TRBD1 (5 bases). CDR3 length: 17 amino acids. CDR1 and CDR2 (germline): MDHEN, SYDVKM. Trimming took 5 bases from V and 1 from J, leaving 18 bases between them.

The V call is TRBV7-2, the J call TRBJ2-6, with 8 bases identical to TRBD1. Germline V CDR1 and CDR2: SGHTA, FQGNSA. The length of the CDR3 is 16 residues. J lost 0 bases, V lost 8 bases, and 6 bases had no gene match. CDR3 DNA sequence: TGTGCCAGCTTGACAGGGGCGAGCTCTGGGGCCAACGTCCTGACTTTC. Its translation: CASLTGASSGANVLTF.

This sequence joins TRBV27 and TRBJ1-6; weak D call: TRBD1 (5 bases). Per the germline V gene, CDR1 is MNHEY and CDR2 is SMNVEV (reference sequence). CDR3 length equals 17 residues. The V gene lost 0 bases and the J gene lost 8 bases, with 17 bases spanning the gap. CDR3 in amino acids: CASSLSIGAGIDSPLHF. The CDR3 nucleotides read TGTGCCAGCAGTTTATCGATTGGAGCAGGGATAGATTCACCCCTCCACTTT.

Ten or more counts support this clonotype. The chain carries TRBV13 and TRBJ2-3; TRBD2 aligns across 9 bases. The CDR3 spans 17 residues. Losses at the gene ends were 5 bases for V and 0 bases for J; bases not matched to a gene: 9. Germline V gene lookup returns CDR1 PRHDT and CDR2 FYEKMQ (reference sequence). CDR3 in amino acids: CASSATTSGSSTDTQYF. DNA of the CDR3: TGTGCCAGCAGCGCCACTACTAGCGGGTCCAGCACAGATACGCAGTATTTT.

V gene TRBV20-1 combines with J gene TRBJ1-5, with a weak D call TRBD1 (6 bases). CDR3 length equals 14 residues. Germline-derived CDR1 and CDR2 are DFQATT and SNEGSKA (reference sequence). CDR3 in DNA: TGCAGGGACCCCTCGGGGGGCGCAGGTCAGCCCCAGCATTTT. It specifies CRDPSGGAGQPQHF.

There are many counts of this clonotype. This sequence joins TRBV11-2 and TRBJ2-2; D unclear. Germline V gene data show CDR1 as SGHAT and CDR2 as FQNNGV. CDR3 size: 16 residues. The V end was cut by 0 bases, the J end by 6 bases, with 14 bases between. The CDR3 region has the DNA TGTGCCAGCAGCTTAGAACTTCTCCTAAGCGCCGGGGAGCTGTTTTTT. Its protein product is CASSLELLLSAGELFF.

This clonotype occurred a few times. The gene calls are TRBV12-3 or TRBV12-4 and TRBJ2-7; tentative D call: TRBD1 (5 bases). V lost 6 bases, J lost 3 bases, and 15 bases lay in between. This CDR3 has 14 residues. The CDR3 here is CASRTTADSYEQYF. CDR3 DNA: TGTGCCAGCAGGACGACAGCAGATAGCTACGAGCAGTACTTC.

As regards this clonotype: At one end, the junction sequence differs from germline, possibly due to a read error. This chain joins TRBV19 and TRBJ2-3, with 7 bases fitting TRBD1. CDR3 length: 15 residues. In germline, CDR1 is LNHDA, CDR2 SQIVND (reference sequence). The CDR3 spells CPSHWTGGPTDTQYF. In nucleotides, the CDR3 is TGTCCCAGCCATTGGACAGGCGGGCCCACAGATACGCAGTATTTT. Filled out from reference TRBV19 and TRBJ2-3, the complete variable domain reads DGGITQSPKYLFRKEGQNVTLSCEQNLNHDAMYWYRQDPGQGLRLIYYSQIVNDFQKGDIAEGYSVSREKKESFPLTVTSAQKNPTAFYLCPSHWTGGPTDTQYFGPGTRLTVL.

The chain is built from TRBV19 and TRBJ2-2, with D uncertain. This CDR3 has 14 residues. Germline assignment: CDR1 LNHDA and CDR2 SQIVND (reference sequence). V was trimmed by 6 bases and J by 0 bases, leaving 8 bases between them. Written as DNA, the CDR3 is TGTGCCAGTAGCCCCTACGCGAACACCGGGGAGCTGTTTTTT. This codes for CASSPYANTGELFF. Based on the CDR3 plus reference TRBV19 and TRBJ2-2, the full variable domain is DGGITQSPKYLFRKEGQNVTLSCEQNLNHDAMYWYRQDPGQGLRLIYYSQIVNDFQKGDIAEGYSVSREKKESFPLTVTSAQKNPTAFYLCASSPYANTGELFFGEGSRLTVL.

In this sample, this clonotype turned up many times. The chain employs TRBV5-1 and TRBJ2-1, with 10 bases matching TRBD2. This CDR3 is 15 amino acids long. V lost 3 bases, J lost 8 bases, and 8 bases stayed unmatched. CDR1 SGHRS and CDR2 YFSETQ come from the germline V gene. The CDR3 sequence: CASSSLAGGRDEQFF. CDR3 coding DNA: TGCGCCAGCAGCTCATTAGCGGGGGGTAGAGATGAGCAGTTCTTC.

The chain carries TRBV5-1 and TRBJ2-1; 8 positions agree with TRBD1. The CDR3 spans 15 residues. V dropped 3 bases and J dropped 4; count of bases not matched to a gene: 6. The V gene's germline CDR1 is SGHRS and CDR2 YFSETQ. The CDR3 spells CASSSARDRYNEQFF. As DNA, the CDR3 is TGCGCCAGCAGCTCCGCCCGGGACAGGTACAATGAGCAGTTCTTC.

This clonotype occurred many times. The rearrangement links TRBV4-3 to TRBJ2-3; perhaps TRBD2 as D (6 bases). Germline V gives CDR1 LGHNA, CDR2 YSLEER. V lost 4 bases and J 4 bases, leaving 12 bases between the germline ends. The CDR3 runs to 14 residues. CDR3: CASSPTSRADTQYF. In nucleotides, the CDR3 is TGCGCCAGCAGCCCGACTAGTCGCGCAGATACGCAGTATTTT.

The chain recombines TRBV20-1 with TRBJ2-1, with a weak D call TRBD2 (6 bases). The CDR3 is 16 residues long. Looked up from germline, CDR1 is DFQATT and CDR2 is SNEGSKA (reference sequence). The V end lost 3 bases, the J end lost 0 bases, and 15 bases lay between the germline ends. In DNA, the CDR3 is TGCAGTGCTAGGCAGCCGGGACTTAGCTCCTACAATGAGCAGTTCTTC. Translating gives CSARQPGLSSYNEQFF.

This clonotype was observed a few times. The CDR3 coding sequence is TGCGCCAGCAGCCAAGGGGTTGGTGGGATCCAGGCGAACACCGGGGAGCTGTTTTTT. Protein: CASSQGVGGIQANTGELFF. J is TRBJ2-2 and V is TRBV4-3, with unresolved D. CDR1 is LGHNA, CDR2 YSLEER, per germline. Trimming stripped 1 base from V and 0 bases from J, with 18 bases between. This CDR3 contains 19 residues.

As to this clonotype: A much bigger clone sits one base away, suggesting this may be a read error. The chain employs TRBV7-2 and TRBJ1-3, with a tentative D call TRBD1 (5 bases). The V and J ends lost 5 bases and 0 bases respectively, with 11 bases between them. CDR3 size: 15 residues. The germline CDR1 and CDR2 sequences are SGHTA and FQGNSA. CDR3 DNA: TGTGCCAGCAGCATGGGACGGTCCTCTGGAAACACCATATATTTT. As protein: CASSMGRSSGNTIYF.

This clonotype has at least ten counts. The chain has TRBV10-3 and TRBJ2-7, with no clear D. Germline CDR1 is ENHRY and CDR2 is SYGVKD. V lost 0 bases and J lost 4, with 4 bases in between. The CDR3 consists of 12 residues. The DNA for the CDR3 is TGTGCCATCAGTGAGTCGGAGTACGAGCAGTACTTC. Protein product: CAISESEYEQYF.

The chain recombines TRBV7-8 with TRBJ1-4, with no clear D. The CDR3 runs 11 residues. Germline V gene data show CDR1 as SGHVS and CDR2 as FQNEAQ. The germline V and J ends were trimmed by 5 bases and 13 bases, with 11 bases remaining between them. Written as DNA, the CDR3 is TGTGCCAGCAGCCCCAGTGAATTACTGTTTTTT. This sequence encodes CASSPSELLFF.

A word on this clonotype: This may stem from a read error, because a much larger clone lies one nucleotide away. The chain employs TRBV4-1 and TRBJ1-5; D might be TRBD1 (5 bases). The germline V gene encodes CDR1 MGHRA and CDR2 YSYEKL. This CDR3 is 16 amino acids long. CDR3 nucleotides: TGCGCCCGCAGCCAAGTTCGGACACCCAGCAATCAGCCCCAGCATTTT. Amino acid sequence: CARSQVRTPSNQPQHF.

The chain joins TRBV12-3 or TRBV12-4 to TRBJ2-1, with 9 positions matching TRBD2. V was pared by 8 bases and J by 7 bases, with 12 bases of the junction left unmatched. This CDR3 comprises 15 residues. CDR3 nucleotide sequence: TGTGCCAGCGCGAGTTCGCGGGAGGGAGAGAATGAGCAGTTCTTC. Protein sequence: CASASSREGENEQFF.

The sample holds many counts of this clonotype. The chain couples TRBV4-1 to TRBJ1-4; 10 bases match TRBD1. Germline lookup yields CDR1 MGHRA and CDR2 YSYEKL. The CDR3 has 14 residues. V gave up 6 bases and J gave up 6 bases; unmatched junction bases: 4. This CDR3 is CASRTGGRDEKLFF. The CDR3, as DNA: TGCGCCAGCAGGACAGGGGGCCGGGATGAAAAACTGTTTTTT.

This clonotype was seen a handful of times. The chain has TRBV28 and TRBJ2-7; TRBD1 is a possible D gene (6 bases). Germline values: CDR1 MDHEN, CDR2 SYDVKM. The ends were cut back, 5 bases at V and 2 bases at J, with 16 bases in the middle. The CDR3 covers 15 residues. CDR3 sequence reads: CASSDEGDTTYEQYF. Here the CDR3 DNA reads TGTGCCAGCAGTGACGAAGGGGACACTACCTACGAGCAGTACTTC.

On this clonotype itself: A much larger clonotype is one base distant, so this may be a read error. V gene TRBV20-1 combines with J gene TRBJ2-3; D uncertain. The CDR3 extends over 16 amino acids. V gave up 2 bases and J gave up 2 bases, with 17 bases separating them. Germline assignment: CDR1 DFQATT and CDR2 SNEGSKA (reference sequence). DNA for the CDR3: TGCAGTGCTAGACCCCAGATTTTGCCTCACACAGATACGCAGTATTTT. It is translated as CSARPQILPHTDTQYF.

The chain recombines TRBV4-3 with TRBJ2-6; 9 nucleotides agree with TRBD1. The length of the CDR3 is 18 residues. J was trimmed by 0 bases and V by 6 bases; bases with no gene match: 9. From germline, CDR1 is LGHNA and CDR2 YSLEER. CDR3 sequence: CASSPTGTGYSGANVLTF. CDR3 DNA sequence: TGCGCCAGCAGTCCAACCGGGACAGGGTACTCTGGGGCCAACGTCCTGACTTTC.

The genes are TRBV12-3 or TRBV12-4 and TRBJ1-4; 10 nucleotides match TRBD1. This CDR3 contains 17 residues. V lost 6 bases and J lost 7; bases outside the gene matches: 14. The DNA for the CDR3 is TGTGCCAGCAGCGCCGATTCACACCGGGACAGGGGTGAAAAACTGTTTTTT. It encodes CASSADSHRDRGEKLFF.

This rearrangement joins TRBV4-1 to TRBJ2-3, with D perhaps matching TRBD2 (6 bases). CDR1 MGHRA and CDR2 YSYEKL come from the germline V gene. The CDR3 has 18 amino acids. V lost 1 base and J lost 1, with 18 bases in between. The CDR3: CASSQAPFRGGGTDTQYF. DNA for the CDR3: TGCGCCAGCAGCCAAGCTCCATTCCGGGGCGGGGGCACAGATACGCAGTATTTT.

This clonotype was observed many times. The rearrangement links TRBV28 to TRBJ2-4, with 9 positions matching TRBD1. CDR3 size: 19 residues. Unmatched junction bases numbered 19, after V lost 4 bases and J lost 6 bases. Germline V lookup: CDR1 MDHEN, CDR2 SYDVKM. The CDR3 DNA follows: TGTGCCAGCAGTTCCCCCTATATTTTGACAGGGGGATCCTTAAACATTCAGTACTTC. Translated: CASSSPYILTGGSLNIQYF.

This clonotype occurred a few times. The chain has TRBV27 and TRBJ1-5; 8 nucleotides line up with TRBD1. This CDR3 is built from 14 residues. Germline V gene lookup returns CDR1 MNHEY and CDR2 SMNVEV (reference sequence). Unmatched junction bases numbered 9, after V lost 7 bases and J lost 7 bases. CDR3 sequence: CASMGQGAGQPQHF. The CDR3 nucleotides are TGTGCCAGCATGGGGCAGGGGGCCGGGCAGCCCCAGCATTTT.